This T cell receptor beta chain was identified in a study of shared clonotypes between healthy human individuals. It was CD45RO-negative cells, positively selected for CCR7, that made up naive CD8 cells, with terminally differentiated effector memory CD45RA+ cells excluded. Donors comprised healthy HIV-negative adults lacking recent acute infections or vaccinations. CDR3 size: 14 residues. CDR1 MGHRA and CDR2 YSYEKL come from the germline V gene. The V and J ends lost 1 base and 2 bases respectively, with 9 bases between them. Profiled with immunoSEQ multiplex PCR; TCRdb holds only in-frame clones, not every one. Here the sample spans some 1,900,000 clones, just under 95% being singletons.

Sequencing input: naive CD8+ T cells sorted from blood. This TCR was recovered from a man aged 18 to 29 in good health. V usage is TRBV4-1 and J usage is TRBJ2-7; no reliable D call. CDR3 residues: CASSQAAPTYEQYF. CDR3 coding DNA: TGCGCCAGCAGCCAAGCAGCGCCTACCTACGAGCAGTACTTC.